Detailed here is one T cell receptor beta chain. The sample is drawn from a study of blood T cells in healthy people across ages. Alongside a J-beta primer mix, a sample-barcoded 5' primer served in a second PCR lasting about 7 to 11 cycles. TCRdb re-called the 5' RACE reads through MiXCR, storing one row per CDR3 protein. The sample has about 1.4 million distinct CDR3 sequences, roughly 59% seen once. Peripheral blood was drawn, ten milliliters per donor. Germline CDR1 and CDR2: SEHNR and FQNEAQ (reference sequence). This CDR3 has 15 amino acids. V shed 3 bases, J shed 4 bases, and the junction held 3 bases outside the gene matches.

The sequenced material came from blood. The TCR sequence derives from a man between 18 and 29 years old in good health. The chain combines TRBV7-9 with TRBJ1-2, with 12 positions matching TRBD1. The CDR3 loop reads CASSFGTGGIYGYTF. DNA for the CDR3: TGTGCCAGCAGCTTTGGGACAGGGGGCATCTATGGCTACACCTTC.